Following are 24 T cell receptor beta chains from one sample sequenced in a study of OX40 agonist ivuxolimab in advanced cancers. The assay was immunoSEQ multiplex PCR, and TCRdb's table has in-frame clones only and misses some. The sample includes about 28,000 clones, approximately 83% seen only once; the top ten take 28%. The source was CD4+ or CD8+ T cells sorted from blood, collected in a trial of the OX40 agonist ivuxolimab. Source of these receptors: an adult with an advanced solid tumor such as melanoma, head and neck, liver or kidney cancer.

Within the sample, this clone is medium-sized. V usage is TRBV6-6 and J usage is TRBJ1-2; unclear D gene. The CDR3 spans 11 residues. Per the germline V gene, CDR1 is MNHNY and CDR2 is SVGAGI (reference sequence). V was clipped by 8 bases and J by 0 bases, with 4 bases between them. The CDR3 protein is CASAANYGYTF. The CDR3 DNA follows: TGTGCCAGCGCGGCTAACTATGGCTACACCTTC.

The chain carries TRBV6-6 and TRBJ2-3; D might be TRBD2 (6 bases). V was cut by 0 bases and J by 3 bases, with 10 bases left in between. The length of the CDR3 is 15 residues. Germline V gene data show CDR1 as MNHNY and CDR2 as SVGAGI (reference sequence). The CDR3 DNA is TGTGCCAGCAGTTACTCGCGGGGTTGGACAGATACGCAGTATTTT. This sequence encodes CASSYSRGWTDTQYF.

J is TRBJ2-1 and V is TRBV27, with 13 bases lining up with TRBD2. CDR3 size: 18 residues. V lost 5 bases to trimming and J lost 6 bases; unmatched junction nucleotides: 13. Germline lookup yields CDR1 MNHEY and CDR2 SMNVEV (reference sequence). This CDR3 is CASSTHPLAGGPGNEQFF. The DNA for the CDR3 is TGTGCCAGCAGTACGCACCCACTAGCGGGGGGGCCTGGCAATGAGCAGTTCTTC.

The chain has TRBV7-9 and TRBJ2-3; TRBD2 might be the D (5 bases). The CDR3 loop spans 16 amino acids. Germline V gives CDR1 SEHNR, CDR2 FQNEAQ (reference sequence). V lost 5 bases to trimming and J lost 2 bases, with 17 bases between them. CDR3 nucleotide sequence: TGTGCCAGCAGCCCCAGGAGTGGGCGGGCCACAGATACGCAGTATTTT. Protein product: CASSPRSGRATDTQYF.

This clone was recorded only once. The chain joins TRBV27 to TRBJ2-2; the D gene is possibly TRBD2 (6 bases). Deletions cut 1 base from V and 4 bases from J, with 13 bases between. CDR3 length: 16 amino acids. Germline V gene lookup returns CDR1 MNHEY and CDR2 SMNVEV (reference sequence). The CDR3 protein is CASSLWLAGPTGELFF. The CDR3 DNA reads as TGTGCCAGCAGTTTATGGCTTGCGGGGCCCACCGGGGAGCTGTTTTTT.

CDR3 in DNA: TGTGCCAGCAGCTTAGATAGGGGACGGAGCTCCTACGAGCAGTACTTC. Its protein is CASSLDRGRSSYEQYF. The chain joins TRBV11-2 to TRBJ2-7; D may correspond to TRBD1 or TRBD2 (5 bases each). The CDR3 sequence is 16 residues long. Trimming shortened V by 0 bases and J by 0 bases, and 12 bases separated the two germline ends. Per germline, CDR1 SGHAT and CDR2 FQNNGV.

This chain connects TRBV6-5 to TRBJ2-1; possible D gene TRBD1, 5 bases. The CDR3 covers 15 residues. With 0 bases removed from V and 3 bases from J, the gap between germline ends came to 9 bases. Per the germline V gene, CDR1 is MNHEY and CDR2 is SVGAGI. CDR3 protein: CASSYSSQGYNEQFF. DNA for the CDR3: TGTGCCAGCAGTTACTCGTCGCAGGGCTACAATGAGCAGTTCTTC.

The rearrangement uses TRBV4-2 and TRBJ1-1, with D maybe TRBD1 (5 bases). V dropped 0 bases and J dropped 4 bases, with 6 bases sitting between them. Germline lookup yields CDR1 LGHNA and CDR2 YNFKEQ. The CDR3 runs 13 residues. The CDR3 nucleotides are TGTGCCAGCAGCCAAGAGAGGGGCACTGAAGCTTTCTTT. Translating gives CASSQERGTEAFF.

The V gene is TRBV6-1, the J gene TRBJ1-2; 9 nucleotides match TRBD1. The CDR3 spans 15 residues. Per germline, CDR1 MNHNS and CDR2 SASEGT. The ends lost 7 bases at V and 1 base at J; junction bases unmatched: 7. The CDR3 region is CASILQGADNYGYTF. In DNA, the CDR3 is TGTGCCAGCATTTTACAGGGGGCGGATAACTATGGCTACACCTTC.

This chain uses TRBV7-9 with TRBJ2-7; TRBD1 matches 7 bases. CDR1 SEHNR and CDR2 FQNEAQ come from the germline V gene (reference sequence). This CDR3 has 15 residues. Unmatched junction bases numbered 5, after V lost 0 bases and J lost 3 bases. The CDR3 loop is CASSLAPTGFYEQYF. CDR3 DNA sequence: TGTGCCAGCAGCTTAGCGCCGACAGGGTTCTACGAGCAGTACTTC.

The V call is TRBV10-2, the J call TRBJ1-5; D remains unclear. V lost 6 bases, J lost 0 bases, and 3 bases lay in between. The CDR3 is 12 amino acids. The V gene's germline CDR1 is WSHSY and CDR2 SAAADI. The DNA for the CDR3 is TGCGCCAGCAGCAATAGCAATCAGCCCCAGCATTTT. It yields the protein CASSNSNQPQHF.

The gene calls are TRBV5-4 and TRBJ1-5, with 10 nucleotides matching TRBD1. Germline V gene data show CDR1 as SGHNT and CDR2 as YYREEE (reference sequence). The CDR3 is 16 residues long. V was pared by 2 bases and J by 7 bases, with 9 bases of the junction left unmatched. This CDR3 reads CASSFMGQGIGQPQHF. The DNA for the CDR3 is TGTGCCAGCAGCTTTATGGGACAGGGGATTGGCCAGCCCCAGCATTTT.

The chain's CDR3 is CASNLPTAPYNEQFF. The CDR3 DNA reads as TGTGCCAGCAACCTACCAACGGCTCCCTACAATGAGCAGTTCTTC. V usage is TRBV28 and J usage is TRBJ2-1; D unresolved. Germline V gene sequence: CDR1 MDHEN, CDR2 SYDVKM. The germline V and J ends were trimmed by 7 bases and 2 bases, with 15 bases remaining between them. This CDR3 is 15 amino acids long.

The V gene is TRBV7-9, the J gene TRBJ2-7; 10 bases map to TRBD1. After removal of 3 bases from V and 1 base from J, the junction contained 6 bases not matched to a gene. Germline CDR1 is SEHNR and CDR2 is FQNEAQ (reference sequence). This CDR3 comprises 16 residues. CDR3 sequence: CASSFGPGQGSYEQYF. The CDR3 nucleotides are TGTGCCAGCAGCTTTGGGCCGGGACAGGGGTCCTACGAGCAGTACTTC.

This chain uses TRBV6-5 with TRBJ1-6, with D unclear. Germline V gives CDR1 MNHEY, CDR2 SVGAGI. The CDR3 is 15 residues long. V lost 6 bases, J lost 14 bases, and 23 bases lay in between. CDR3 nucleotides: TGTGCCAGCAGCCAACAACCGGCTCCCTTATTCACCCTCCACTTT. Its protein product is CASSQQPAPLFTLHF.

The CDR3 DNA is TGTGCCAGCAGCTTAGGCAATCAGGGGCAGTATTTCACAGATACGCAGTATTTT. Translated: CASSLGNQGQYFTDTQYF. The genes are TRBV7-6 and TRBJ2-3; TRBD1 is a possible D gene (6 bases). The V gene lost 1 base and the J gene lost 2 bases, with 19 bases spanning the gap. Germline V gives CDR1 SGHVS, CDR2 FNYEAQ. There are 18 residues in the CDR3. Together with reference TRBV7-6 and TRBJ2-3, the CDR3 gives the full variable domain: GAGVSQSPRYKVTKRGQDVALRCDPISGHVSLYWYRQALGQGPEFLTYFNYEAQQDKSGLPNDRFSAERPEGSISTLTIQRTEQRDSAMYRCASSLGNQGQYFTDTQYFGPGTRLTVL.

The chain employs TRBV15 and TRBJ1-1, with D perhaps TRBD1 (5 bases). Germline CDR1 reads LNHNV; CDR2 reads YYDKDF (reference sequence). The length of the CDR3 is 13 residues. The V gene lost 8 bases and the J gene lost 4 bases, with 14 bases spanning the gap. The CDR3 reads CATLPQGATEAFF. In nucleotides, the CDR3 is TGTGCCACCCTTCCTCAGGGAGCCACTGAAGCTTTCTTT.

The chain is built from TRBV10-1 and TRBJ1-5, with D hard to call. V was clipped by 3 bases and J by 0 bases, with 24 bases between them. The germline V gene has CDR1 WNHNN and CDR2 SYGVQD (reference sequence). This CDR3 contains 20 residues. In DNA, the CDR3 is TGCGCCAGCAGTGAACTAGGCCCGCAACTCTTCCCCTATAGCAATCAGCCCCAGCATTTT. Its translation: CASSELGPQLFPYSNQPQHF.

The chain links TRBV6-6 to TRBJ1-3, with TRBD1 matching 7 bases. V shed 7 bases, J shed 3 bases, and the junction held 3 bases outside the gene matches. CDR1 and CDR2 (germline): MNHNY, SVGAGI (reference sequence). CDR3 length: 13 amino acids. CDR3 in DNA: TGTGCCAGCAATACAGGGGTTGGAAACACCATATATTTT. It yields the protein CASNTGVGNTIYF.

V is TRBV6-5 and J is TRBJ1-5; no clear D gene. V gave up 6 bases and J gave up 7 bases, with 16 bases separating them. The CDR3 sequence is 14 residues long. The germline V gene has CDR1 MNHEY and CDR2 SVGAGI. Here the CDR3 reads CASSPERRIQPQHF. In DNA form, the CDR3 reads TGTGCCAGCAGCCCTGAAAGACGCATACAGCCCCAGCATTTT.

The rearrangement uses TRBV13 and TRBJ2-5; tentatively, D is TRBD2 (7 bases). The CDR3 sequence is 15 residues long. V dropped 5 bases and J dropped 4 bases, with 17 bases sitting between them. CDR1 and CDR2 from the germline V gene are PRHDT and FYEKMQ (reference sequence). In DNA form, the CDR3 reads TGTGCCAGCAGCAAACCCGGGGGGCCGGCAGAGACCCAGTACTTC. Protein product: CASSKPGGPAETQYF.

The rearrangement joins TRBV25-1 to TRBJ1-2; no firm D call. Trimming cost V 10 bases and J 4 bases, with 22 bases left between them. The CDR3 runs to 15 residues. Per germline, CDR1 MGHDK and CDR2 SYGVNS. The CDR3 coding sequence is TGTGCCACCCTAATTGGGCCGTCTGAGATCTATGGCTACACCTTC. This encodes CATLIGPSEIYGYTF.

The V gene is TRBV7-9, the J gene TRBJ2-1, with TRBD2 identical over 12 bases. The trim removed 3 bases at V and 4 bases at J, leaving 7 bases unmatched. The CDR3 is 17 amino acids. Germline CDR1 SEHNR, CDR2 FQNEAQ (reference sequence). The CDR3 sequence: CASSFPTSGGPYNEQFF. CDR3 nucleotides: TGTGCCAGCAGCTTCCCGACTAGCGGGGGACCATACAATGAGCAGTTCTTC.

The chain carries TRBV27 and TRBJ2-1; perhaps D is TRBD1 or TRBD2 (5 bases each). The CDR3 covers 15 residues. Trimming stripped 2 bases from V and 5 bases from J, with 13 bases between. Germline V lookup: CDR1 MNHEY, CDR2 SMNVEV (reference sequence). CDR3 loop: CASSLVVRGHNEQFF. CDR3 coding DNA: TGTGCCAGCAGTTTAGTAGTTCGGGGACACAATGAGCAGTTCTTC.